Listed below are T cell receptor beta chains from one sample, sequenced in a study of metastatic and nonmetastatic thyroid tumors. TCRdb reassembled clones from the PCR reads with MiXCR. The sample records some 93,000 clones, roughly 13% being singletons. Sequenced sample: blood. The source of these receptors is a female donor with papillary thyroid cancer or a benign thyroid nodule (not recorded which). Some clones in this sample may be carry-over from other donors' samples. Both conserved end residues are part of each CDR3. A D gene is named only where the DNA matches it firmly. The listing skips clone size in some rows; elsewhere it reads once, few, many or a size class.

D	V	size	J	CDR3	DNA
.	TRBV9	many	TRBJ2-2	CASSVAGGNTGELFF	TGTGCCAGCAGCGTAGCTGGGGGGAACACCGGGGAGCTGTTTTTT
.	TRBV20-1	many	TRBJ2-1	CSARPQLAYNEQFF	TGCAGTGCTAGGCCGCAACTAGCCTACAATGAGCAGTTCTTC
.	TRBV7-3	many	TRBJ2-4	CASSFGQKNIQYF	TGTGCCAGCAGCTTTGGGCAGAAAAACATTCAGTACTTC
TRBD2	TRBV20-1	.	TRBJ2-1	CSAPGASGVRVEQFF	TGCAGTGCCCCCGGGGCTAGCGGGGTCCGCGTGGAGCAGTTCTTC
.	TRBV5-1	many	TRBJ1-1	CASSSDPGAVNTEAFF	TGCGCCAGCAGCTCCGATCCCGGGGCGGTGAACACTGAAGCTTTCTTT
.	TRBV6-1	few	TRBJ1-1	CASSEVYHSTEAFF	TGTGCCAGCAGTGAGGTCTATCATTCCACTGAAGCTTTCTTT
.	TRBV7-8	many	TRBJ2-7	CASSLVAGSSYEQYF	TGTGCCAGCAGCTTAGTGGCAGGGAGCTCCTACGAGCAGTACTTC
.	TRBV2	many	TRBJ2-5	CASRPGVYQETQYF	TGTGCCAGCAGGCCTGGTGTGTACCAAGAGACCCAGTACTTC
.	TRBV13	many	TRBJ2-1	CASSPKGLPGDEQFF	TGTGCCAGCAGCCCTAAAGGACTACCAGGCGATGAGCAGTTCTTC
.	TRBV20-1	many	TRBJ1-1	CSARETVTEAFF	TGCAGTGCTAGAGAGACAGTCACTGAAGCTTTCTTT
.	TRBV30	many	TRBJ2-2	CAWSVLLDHTGELFF	TGTGCCTGGAGTGTACTGCTGGACCACACCGGGGAGCTGTTTTTT
TRBD1	TRBV28	many	TRBJ2-5	CASSARTGLVETQYF	TGTGCCAGCAGTGCCCGGACAGGGTTGGTAGAGACCCAGTACTTC
.	TRBV20-1	many	TRBJ2-1	CSARGRVWTGGASWNEQFF	TGCAGTGCTAGAGGAAGGGTTTGGACTGGCGGGGCGTCGTGGAATGAGCAGTTCTTC
.	TRBV24-1	many	TRBJ2-2	CATSDRAAVTGELFF	TGTGCCACCAGTGATCGGGCTGCGGTCACCGGGGAGCTGTTTTTT
.	TRBV11-2	many	TRBJ2-1	CASGGYFDEQFF	TGTGCCAGCGGTGGGTACTTTGATGAGCAGTTCTTC
.	TRBV20-1	.	TRBJ2-3	CSVRPGPSSQPQYF	TGCAGTGTTAGGCCGGGACCGTCCAGTCAGCCCCAGTATTTT
.	TRBV28	many	TRBJ1-2	CASSLESPNYGYTF	TGTGCCAGCAGTTTAGAGTCCCCTAACTATGGCTACACCTTC
TRBD2	TRBV4-1	many	TRBJ2-1	CASRSERDYNEQFF	TGCGCCAGCAGGTCCGAGCGGGACTACAATGAGCAGTTCTTC
TRBD1	TRBV5-1	many	TRBJ2-1	CASSPGQMIDEQFF	TGCGCCAGCAGCCCGGGACAGATGATCGATGAGCAGTTCTTC
.	TRBV27	many	TRBJ2-7	CASSPVKGRLYEQYF	TGTGCCAGCAGTCCTGTCAAGGGCCGTCTATACGAGCAGTACTTC
.	TRBV18	many	TRBJ2-1	CASSPLPTNSYNEQFF	TGTGCCAGCTCACCACTACCCACAAACTCCTACAATGAGCAGTTCTTC
.	TRBV30	many	TRBJ1-2	CARRENYGYTF	TGTGCCCGGCGGGAGAACTATGGCTACACCTTC
.	TRBV4-3	.	TRBJ2-7	CASSKGPCGYEQYF	TGCGCCAGCAGCAAGGGTCCCTGCGGCTACGAGCAGTACTTC
.	TRBV5-4	many	TRBJ1-4	CASSLGAGHLPEKLFF	TGTGCCAGCAGCTTGGGGGCCGGACACCTTCCTGAAAAACTGTTTTTT